This T cell receptor beta chain originates from a study of OX40 agonist ivuxolimab in advanced cancers. CDR1 SGHRS and CDR2 YFSETQ come from the germline V gene. CDR3 length: 13 amino acids. Trimming left V 3 bases short and J 6 bases short, with 13 bases between. Sequencing used immunoSEQ multiplex PCR; TCRdb keeps in-frame clones, though not all of them. This table holds 70,000 to 80,000 clones, roughly 87% found once. J is TRBJ2-7 and V is TRBV5-1, with D perhaps TRBD1 (6 bases). The sequence was obtained from an adult with an advanced solid tumor such as melanoma, head and neck, liver or kidney cancer. The sample was CD4+ or CD8+ T cells sorted from blood, taken in a trial of the OX40 agonist ivuxolimab. In nucleotides, the CDR3 is TGCGCCAGCAGCTCCACCGGGACAATCGAGCAGTACTTC. It translates to CASSSTGTIEQYF. Together with reference TRBV5-1 and TRBJ2-7, the CDR3 gives the full variable domain: KAGVTQTPRYLIKTRGQQVTLSCSPISGHRSVSWYQQTPGQGLQFLFEYFSETQRNKGNFPGRFSGRQFSNSRSEMNVSTLELGDSALYLCASSSTGTIEQYFGPGTRLTVT.